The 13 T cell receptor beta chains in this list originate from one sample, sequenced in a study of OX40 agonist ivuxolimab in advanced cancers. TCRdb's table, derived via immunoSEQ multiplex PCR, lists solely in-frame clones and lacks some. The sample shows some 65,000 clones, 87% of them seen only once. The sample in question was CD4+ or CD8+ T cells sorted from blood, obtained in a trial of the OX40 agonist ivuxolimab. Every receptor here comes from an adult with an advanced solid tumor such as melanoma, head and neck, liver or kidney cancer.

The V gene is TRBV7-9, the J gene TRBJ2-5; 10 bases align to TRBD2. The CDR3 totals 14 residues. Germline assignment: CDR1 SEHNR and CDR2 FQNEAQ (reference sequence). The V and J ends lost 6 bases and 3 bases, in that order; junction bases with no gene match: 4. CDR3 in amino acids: CASRPTSGEETQYF. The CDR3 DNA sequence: TGTGCCAGCAGGCCAACTAGCGGGGAAGAGACCCAGTACTTC.

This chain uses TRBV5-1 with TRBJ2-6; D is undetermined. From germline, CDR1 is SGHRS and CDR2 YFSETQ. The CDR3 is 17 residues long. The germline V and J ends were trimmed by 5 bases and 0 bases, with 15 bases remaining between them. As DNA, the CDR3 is TGCGCCAGCAGTCCCAGCTCCGTCGTCTCTGGGGCCAACGTCCTGACTTTC. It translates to CASSPSSVVSGANVLTF. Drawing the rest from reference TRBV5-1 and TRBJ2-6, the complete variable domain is KAGVTQTPRYLIKTRGQQVTLSCSPISGHRSVSWYQQTPGQGLQFLFEYFSETQRNKGNFPGRFSGRQFSNSRSEMNVSTLELGDSALYLCASSPSSVVSGANVLTFGAGSRLTVL.

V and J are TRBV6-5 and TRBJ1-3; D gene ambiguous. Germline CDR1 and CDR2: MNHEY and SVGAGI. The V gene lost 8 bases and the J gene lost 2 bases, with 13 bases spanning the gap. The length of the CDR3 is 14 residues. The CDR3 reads CASRNSGAGNTIYF. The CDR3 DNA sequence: TGTGCCAGCCGTAACAGCGGTGCTGGAAACACCATATATTTT.

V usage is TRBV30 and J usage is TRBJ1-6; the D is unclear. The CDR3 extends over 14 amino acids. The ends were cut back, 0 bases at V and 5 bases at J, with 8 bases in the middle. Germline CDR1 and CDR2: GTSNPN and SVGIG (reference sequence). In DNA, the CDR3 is TGTGCCTGGAGTGTAGGGCACCATAATTCACCCCTCCACTTT. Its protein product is CAWSVGHHNSPLHF.

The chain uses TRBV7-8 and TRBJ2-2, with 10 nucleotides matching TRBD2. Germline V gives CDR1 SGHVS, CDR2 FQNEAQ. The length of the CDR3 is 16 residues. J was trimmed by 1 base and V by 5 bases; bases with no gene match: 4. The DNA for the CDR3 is TGTGCCAGCAGCAAGGGACTAGCGAGGAACACCGGGGAGCTGTTTTTT. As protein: CASSKGLARNTGELFF.

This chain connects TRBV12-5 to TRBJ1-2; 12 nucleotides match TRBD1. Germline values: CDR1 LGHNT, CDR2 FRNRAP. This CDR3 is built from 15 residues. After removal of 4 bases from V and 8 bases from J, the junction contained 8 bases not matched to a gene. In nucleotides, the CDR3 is TGTGCTAGTGGTTGGGGGACAGGGGGCGACTGGGGCTACACCTTC. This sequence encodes CASGWGTGGDWGYTF.

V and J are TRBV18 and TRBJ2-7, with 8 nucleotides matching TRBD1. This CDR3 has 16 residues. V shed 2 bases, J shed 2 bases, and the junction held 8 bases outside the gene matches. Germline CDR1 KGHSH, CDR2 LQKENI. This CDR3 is CASSPGGQGKTYEQYF. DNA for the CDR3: TGTGCCAGCTCACCAGGCGGACAGGGAAAGACCTACGAGCAGTACTTC.

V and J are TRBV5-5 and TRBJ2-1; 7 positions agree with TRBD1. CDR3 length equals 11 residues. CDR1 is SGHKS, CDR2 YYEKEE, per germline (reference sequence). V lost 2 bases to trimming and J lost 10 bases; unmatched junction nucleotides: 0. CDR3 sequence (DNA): TGTGCCAGCAGCTTACAGGGGGAGCAGTTCTTC. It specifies CASSLQGEQFF.

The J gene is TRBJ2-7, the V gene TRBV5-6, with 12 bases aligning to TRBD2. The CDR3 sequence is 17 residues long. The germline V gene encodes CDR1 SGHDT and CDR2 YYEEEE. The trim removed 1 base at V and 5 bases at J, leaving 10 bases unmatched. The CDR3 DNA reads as TGTGCCAGCAGCTTGAATCGGGTAGGACTAGCGGGAAACGAGCAGTACTTC. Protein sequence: CASSLNRVGLAGNEQYF. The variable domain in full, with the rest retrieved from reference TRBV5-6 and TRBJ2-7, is DAGVTQSPTHLIKTRGQQVTLRCSPKSGHDTVSWYQQALGQGPQFIFQYYEEEERQRGNFPDRFSGHQFPNYSSELNVNALLLGDSALYLCASSLNRVGLAGNEQYFGPGTRLTVT.

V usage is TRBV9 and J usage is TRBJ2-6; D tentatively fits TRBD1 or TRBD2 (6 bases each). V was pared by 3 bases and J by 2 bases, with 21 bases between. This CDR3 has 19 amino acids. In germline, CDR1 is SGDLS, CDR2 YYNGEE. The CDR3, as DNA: TGTGCCAGCAGCGGCCACCGTCGGGGGCGGGTCGCTGGGGCCAACGTCCTGACTTTC. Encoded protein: CASSGHRRGRVAGANVLTF.

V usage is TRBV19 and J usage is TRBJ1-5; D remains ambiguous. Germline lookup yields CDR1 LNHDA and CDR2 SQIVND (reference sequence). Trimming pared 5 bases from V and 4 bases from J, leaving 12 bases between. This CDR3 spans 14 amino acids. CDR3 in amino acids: CASSRPPENQPQHF. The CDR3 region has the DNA TGTGCCAGTAGTCGACCCCCAGAAAATCAGCCCCAGCATTTT.

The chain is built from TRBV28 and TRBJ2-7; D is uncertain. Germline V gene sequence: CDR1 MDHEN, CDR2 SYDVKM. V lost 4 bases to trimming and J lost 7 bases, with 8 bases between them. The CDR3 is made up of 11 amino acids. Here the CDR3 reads CASSSPREQYF. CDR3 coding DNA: TGTGCCAGCAGTTCACCTCGGGAGCAGTACTTC.

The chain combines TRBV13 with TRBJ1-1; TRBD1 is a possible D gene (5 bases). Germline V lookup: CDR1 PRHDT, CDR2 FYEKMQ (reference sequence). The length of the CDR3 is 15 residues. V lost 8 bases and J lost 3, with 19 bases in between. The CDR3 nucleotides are TGTGCCAGCTTACCCTGGGGGAGGATGGACACTGAAGCTTTCTTT. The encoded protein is CASLPWGRMDTEAFF.